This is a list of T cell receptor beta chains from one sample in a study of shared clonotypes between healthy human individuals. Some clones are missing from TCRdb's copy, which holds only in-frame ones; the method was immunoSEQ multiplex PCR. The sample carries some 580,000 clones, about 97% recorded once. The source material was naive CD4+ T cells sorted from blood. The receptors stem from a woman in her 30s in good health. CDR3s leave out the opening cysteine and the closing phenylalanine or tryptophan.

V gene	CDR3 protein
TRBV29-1	SVEGDRARGLF
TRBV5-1	ASSSTTDTQY
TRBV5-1	ASKPTGTYEQY
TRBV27	ASETDTQY
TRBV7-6	ASSLPTKSPHSGANVLT
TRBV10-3	AISEQYSNQPQH
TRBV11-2	ASSLVRANTEAF
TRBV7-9	ASSETAGHTEAF
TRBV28	ASDSGDGGKQQY
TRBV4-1	ASSQDIRGADTQY
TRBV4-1	ASSQDRRGRTDTQY
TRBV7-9	ASSLEGSSSYEQY
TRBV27	ASRREGLLNTGELF
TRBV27	ASSFHGPTYEQY
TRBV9	ASSRGQASGYT
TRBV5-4	ASSLVGHNEQF
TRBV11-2	ASSPGGRDRGETQY
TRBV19	ASSITGGVTAYEQY
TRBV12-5	ASGFGLAGNNEQF
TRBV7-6	ASSLSLAGGPVGELF
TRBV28	ASSLAAANTGELF
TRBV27	ASSLETQY
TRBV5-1	ASSLRQASNTGELF
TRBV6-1	ASSDAQAATNEKLF
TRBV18	ASSPQGPRSGANVLT
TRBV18	ASSPEGRPQH
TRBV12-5	ASGLTSGSRSTDTQY
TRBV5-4	ASSLGRTDTQY
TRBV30	AWSVRGEQPQH
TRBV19	ASSLIGGRVAEQY
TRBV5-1	ASSLLAGAGTETQY
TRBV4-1	ASSQLTSGRAKNIQY
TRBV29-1	SVVSSASYEQY
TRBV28	ASSLILNREGHGYT
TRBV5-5	ASSPGRGQY
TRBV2	ASTETKVETQY
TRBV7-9	ASSVGLAETDTQY
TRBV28	ASSPQGDRGGYEQY
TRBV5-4	ASSQSKVSGNTIY
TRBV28	ASSKVDRETQY
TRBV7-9	ASSIRGSGSHEQY
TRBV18	ASSPRELGAF
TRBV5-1	ASSLAGVGSEQY
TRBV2	ACRVALAGNNEQF
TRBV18	ASSARQGSSSDTQY
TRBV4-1	ASSQGPDQPQH
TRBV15	ATSSGGPYQETQY
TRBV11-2	ASSGGGRNSYEQY
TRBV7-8	ASSLEGRGLNTEAF
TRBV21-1	ASSKALGANATNEKLF
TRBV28	ASRIGTGGSYEQY